The 5 T cell receptor beta chains listed next were all sequenced from one sample in a study of blood T cells in healthy people across ages. Primed by a sample-barcoded 5' primer and a J-beta primer mix, a second PCR proceeded for about 6 to 12 cycles. In TCRdb, the 5' RACE reads were re-called with MiXCR into one record per CDR3 protein. Among some 750,000 distinct CDR3 sequences listed, 22% were seen once. The sample comprised blood. Every receptor here comes from a man aged 70-80 years in good health.

This clonotype was detected only a few times. The chain combines TRBV20-1 with TRBJ1-2; 7 bases map to TRBD1. CDR1 and CDR2 (germline): DFQATT, SNEGSKA (reference sequence). Losses at the gene ends were 0 bases for V and 4 bases for J; bases not matched to a gene: 5. This CDR3 region has 14 residues. CDR3: CSARDWDRAYGYTF. CDR3 nucleotides: TGCAGTGCTAGAGATTGGGACAGAGCCTATGGCTACACCTTC.

The chain joins TRBV5-1 to TRBJ2-3, with 10 bases that match TRBD2. Germline-derived CDR1 and CDR2 are SGHRS and YFSETQ. There are 16 residues in the CDR3. V lost 0 bases and J lost 5; bases outside the gene matches: 6. CDR3 region: CASSLDSGGAGDTQYF. The CDR3 DNA reads as TGCGCCAGCAGCTTGGACAGCGGGGGGGCGGGAGATACGCAGTATTTT.

The V gene is TRBV24-1, the J gene TRBJ2-1; D gene ambiguous. CDR1 KGHDR and CDR2 SFDVKD come from the germline V gene. V was shortened by 0 bases and J by 9 bases, with 8 bases between the two germline ends. This CDR3 spans 13 amino acids. Here the CDR3 reads CATSDLHVIEQFF. CDR3 bases: TGTGCCACCAGTGATTTGCATGTGATTGAGCAGTTCTTC.

The chain employs TRBV12-3 or TRBV12-4 and TRBJ2-5, with D unclear. The CDR3 sequence is 16 residues long. Trimming removed 3 bases at V and 3 bases at J, with 17 bases between. The CDR3 region has the DNA TGTGCCAGCAGTTTCCCTACCCAAGAGGAAAAAGAGACCCAGTACTTC. This translates into CASSFPTQEEKETQYF.

This clonotype was found many times. This chain uses TRBV7-9 with TRBJ1-4; 11 nucleotides align to TRBD1. Germline assignment: CDR1 SEHNR and CDR2 FQNEAQ (reference sequence). Germline trimming cut 5 bases from V and 7 bases from J; bases unmatched to any gene: 9. The CDR3 has 16 amino acids. For the CDR3, the DNA is TGTGCCAGCAGCCCCAGAACGGACAGGGGGCTTGAAAAACTGTTTTTT. Amino acid sequence: CASSPRTDRGLEKLFF. The whole variable domain, filled in from reference TRBV7-9 and TRBJ1-4, reads DTGVSQNPRHKITKRGQNVTFRCDPISEHNRLYWYRQTLGQGPEFLTYFQNEAQLEKSRLLSDRFSAERPKGSFSTLEIQRTEQGDSAMYLCASSPRTDRGLEKLFFGSGTQLSVL.